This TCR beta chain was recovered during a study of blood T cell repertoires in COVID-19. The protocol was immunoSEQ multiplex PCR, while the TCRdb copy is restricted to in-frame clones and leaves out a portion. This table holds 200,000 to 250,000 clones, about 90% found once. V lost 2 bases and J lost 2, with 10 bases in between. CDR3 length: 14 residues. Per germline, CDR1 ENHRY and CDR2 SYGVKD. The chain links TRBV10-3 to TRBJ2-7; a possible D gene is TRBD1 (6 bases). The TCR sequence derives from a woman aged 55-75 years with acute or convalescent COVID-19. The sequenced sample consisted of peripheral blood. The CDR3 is CAISEPRQAYEQYF. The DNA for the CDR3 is TGTGCCATCAGTGAGCCCCGACAGGCCTACGAGCAGTACTTC.